Below, 11 T cell receptor beta chains from the same sample are listed, as sequenced in a study of T-cell reconstitution after alpha-beta-depleted transplantation in children. Unique molecular identifiers were incorporated when the TCRbeta library was constructed. One entry per CDR3 protein results from TCRdb running MiXCR on the PCR reads. The sample carries about 980,000 distinct CDR3 sequences, around 30% recorded once. The sample consisted of PBMCs, mostly from graft donor cells, taken 360 days after TCRalphabeta/CD19-depleted stem cell transplant. These TCRs come from a boy younger than two who had a stem cell transplant for SCID, so the T cells may come from the graft donor.

This chain uses TRBV6-5 with TRBJ2-1, with a weak D call TRBD2 (7 bases). The V end was cut by 0 bases, the J end by 14 bases, with 8 bases between. Germline CDR1 and CDR2: MNHEY and SVGAGI. This CDR3 spans 11 amino acids. CDR3 residues: CASSYSGGEFF. CDR3 nucleotides: TGTGCCAGCAGTTACTCAGGGGGGGAGTTCTTC.

This clonotype was seen a handful of times. V usage is TRBV29-1 and J usage is TRBJ2-1, with D perhaps assigned TRBD1 or TRBD2 (6 bases each). CDR1 SQVTM and CDR2 ANQGSEA come from the germline V gene. V lost 6 bases and J 6 bases, leaving 15 bases between the germline ends. The CDR3 runs to 13 residues. The CDR3 loop is CSVRGGRGNEQFF. The CDR3, as DNA: TGCAGCGTCCGTGGGGGGCGGGGCAATGAGCAGTTCTTC.

The chain uses TRBV7-8 and TRBJ2-7; tentative D call: TRBD1 (6 bases). Trimming removed 8 bases at V and 5 bases at J, with 19 bases between. The CDR3 length is 14 residues. The V gene's germline CDR1 is SGHVS and CDR2 FQNEAQ. CDR3 sequence (DNA): TGTGCCAGCGGACAGCCCCGGGGTTCCCACGAGCAGTACTTC. Residues: CASGQPRGSHEQYF.

This clonotype has just a few counts. The chain combines TRBV5-1 with TRBJ2-3, with 11 bases fitting TRBD2. Trimming removed 4 bases from V and 5 bases from J; junction bases left unmatched: 9. This CDR3 spans 16 amino acids. Germline lookup yields CDR1 SGHRS and CDR2 YFSETQ. Written as DNA, the CDR3 is TGCGCCAGCAGCCCTCTGACTAGCGGGGTGGAAGATACGCAGTATTTT. This translates into CASSPLTSGVEDTQYF.

This clonotype occurred a few times. The V and J genes are TRBV15 and TRBJ2-5, with D hard to call. V was clipped by 0 bases and J by 1 base, with 6 bases between them. Germline V CDR1 and CDR2: LNHNV, YYDKDF (reference sequence). The length of the CDR3 is 14 residues. CDR3 loop: CATSRDLVQETQYF. In DNA, the CDR3 is TGTGCCACCAGCAGAGATCTAGTCCAAGAGACCCAGTACTTC.

This clonotype has just a few counts. The CDR3 spells CASSQVSAGRYGYTF. The CDR3 DNA is TGTGCCAGCAGCCAAGTATCGGCAGGGAGGTATGGCTACACCTTC. The chain uses TRBV3-1 and TRBJ1-2, with D maybe TRBD1 (5 bases). Germline V CDR1 and CDR2: LGHDT, YNNKEL (reference sequence). Trimming left V 1 base short and J 5 bases short, with 14 bases between. The length of the CDR3 is 15 residues.

In its sample, this clonotype was seen a few times. The DNA for the CDR3 is TGTGCCAGCAGGGCCGGGGGCGCGAACACCGGGGAGCTGTTTTTT. Translated: CASRAGGANTGELFF. The V gene is TRBV12-3 or TRBV12-4, the J gene TRBJ2-2; D may match TRBD1 or TRBD2 (6 bases each). CDR3 length: 15 residues. The germline V and J ends were trimmed by 6 bases and 0 bases, with 11 bases remaining between them.

The sample holds many counts of this clonotype. The V gene is TRBV29-1, the J gene TRBJ2-2; D may be TRBD2 (5 bases). V gave up 5 bases and J gave up 5 bases, with 12 bases separating them. CDR3 length equals 13 residues. Germline values: CDR1 SQVTM, CDR2 ANQGSEA. This chain's CDR3 is CSVRLSPTGELFF. The CDR3 coding sequence is TGCAGCGTTCGACTATCACCGACCGGGGAGCTGTTTTTT.

The sample holds a few counts of this clonotype. One junction end does not reproduce the germline sequence, and a read error may be involved. The chain links TRBV5-1 to TRBJ2-4, with D perhaps matching TRBD1 (5 bases). This CDR3 region has 14 residues. Germline V lookup: CDR1 SGHRS, CDR2 YFSETQ. The CDR3 DNA follows: TGTGCCAGCAGCTTAGGGCAGGGCGAAAACATTCAGTACTTC. Translating gives CASSLGQGENIQYF.

This clonotype was detected a few times. CDR3 coding DNA: TGTGCCAGCTCCAGGGAAACATACGGGGAGCAGTTCTTC. It codes for CASSRETYGEQFF. The rearrangement joins TRBV14 to TRBJ2-1; possibly TRBD1 for D (5 bases). Trimming pared 8 bases from V and 10 bases from J, leaving 18 bases between. The CDR3 sequence is 13 residues long. Germline CDR1 is SGHDN and CDR2 is FVKESK.

V usage is TRBV20-1 and J usage is TRBJ1-1; D gene ambiguous. This CDR3 spans 14 amino acids. V gave up 4 bases and J gave up 0 bases, with 12 bases separating them. From germline, CDR1 is DFQATT and CDR2 SNEGSKA (reference sequence). The CDR3, as DNA: TGCAGTGCTAAATTTGGGCCGTTGAACACTGAAGCTTTCTTT. Amino acid sequence: CSAKFGPLNTEAFF.